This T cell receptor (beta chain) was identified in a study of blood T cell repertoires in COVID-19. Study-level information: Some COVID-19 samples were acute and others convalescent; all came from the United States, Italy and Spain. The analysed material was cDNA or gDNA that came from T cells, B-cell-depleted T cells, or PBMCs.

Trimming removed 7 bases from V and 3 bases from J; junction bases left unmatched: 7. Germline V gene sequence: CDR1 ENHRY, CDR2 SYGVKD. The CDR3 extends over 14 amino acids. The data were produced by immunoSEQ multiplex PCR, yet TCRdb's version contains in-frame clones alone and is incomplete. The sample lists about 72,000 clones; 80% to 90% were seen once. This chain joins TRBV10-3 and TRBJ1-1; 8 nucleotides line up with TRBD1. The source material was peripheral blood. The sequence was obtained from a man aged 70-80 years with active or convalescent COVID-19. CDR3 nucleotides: TGTGCCATCAACCCAGGGGGCGCGGACACTGAAGCTTTCTTT. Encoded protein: CAINPGGADTEAFF.